This T cell receptor beta chain was recovered during a study of OX40 agonist ivuxolimab in advanced cancers. Study in general: Three individuals attained partial responses, comprising one hepatocellular carcinoma case and two cutaneous melanoma cases.

The CDR3 has 16 residues. V trimming: 4 bases; J trimming: 0 bases; junction bases outside the gene matches: 3. Looked up from germline, CDR1 is SGHRS and CDR2 is YFSETQ. The assay was immunoSEQ multiplex PCR, and TCRdb's table has in-frame clones only and misses some. The sample consists of roughly 53,000 clones, 80% to 85% of them appearing once. The source material was CD4+ or CD8+ T cells sorted from blood, sampled in a trial of the OX40 agonist ivuxolimab. The source of this sequence is an adult with an advanced solid tumor such as melanoma, head and neck, liver or kidney cancer. This chain connects TRBV5-1 to TRBJ1-3; 11 bases match TRBD1. The CDR3 protein is CASSRDRGDSGNTIYF. CDR3 DNA sequence: TGCGCCAGCAGCAGGGACAGGGGGGACTCTGGAAACACCATATATTTT.